This T cell receptor beta chain was captured by sequencing in a study of shared clonotypes between healthy human individuals. Overall study results and limits: Of the naive CD4 clonotypes, about 5.4% were shared across several donors. Clonotype sharing across donors was expected to vary with sequencing depth.

TCRdb keeps only in-frame clones here, not all; method: immunoSEQ multiplex PCR. The table records a few million clones, around 92% of them present only once. Among the donors, all were Caucasian adults who lived in Nashville, Tennessee. From CD4+ cells came CD45RA+ naive and CD45RA-negative memory subsets. Concerning this clone itself: Its matching antigen is unknown.

The V gene end was trimmed by 4 bases and the J gene end by 6 bases; junction bases not matched to a gene: 6. The CDR3 loop spans 14 amino acids. Per the germline V gene, CDR1 is MGHRA and CDR2 is YSYEKL. J is TRBJ2-1 and V is TRBV4-1; 7 positions agree with TRBD2. The sequence was collected from a man younger than 35 in good health. Some clones in this sample may be carry-over from other donors' samples. The source material was naive CD4+ T cells from PBMCs. Noted subset: CD45RA+ positively selected. The CDR3: CASSPRGGRNEQFF. The CDR3 DNA is TGCGCCAGCAGCCCCCGGGGAGGGCGCAATGAGCAGTTCTTC.